This TCR beta chain was recorded in a study of T cell changes during pregnancy in multiple sclerosis. The CDR3 is 15 amino acids. Per germline, CDR1 SGHNT and CDR2 YYREEE (reference sequence). Using immunoSEQ multiplex PCR, the repertoire was profiled, and TCRdb retains in-frame clones only, with some absent. The table shows approximately 85,000 clones, with about 95% occurring only once. This TCR came from a female donor with multiple sclerosis, enrolled in a pregnancy study. The rearrangement links TRBV5-4 to TRBJ2-5; TRBD2 matches at 7 bases. Specimen: peripheral blood, collected in the third trimester of pregnancy. CDR3 loop: CASAVQRGLQETQYF. For the CDR3, the DNA is TGTGCTTCGGCGGTCCAGCGGGGCCTACAAGAGACCCAGTACTTC.